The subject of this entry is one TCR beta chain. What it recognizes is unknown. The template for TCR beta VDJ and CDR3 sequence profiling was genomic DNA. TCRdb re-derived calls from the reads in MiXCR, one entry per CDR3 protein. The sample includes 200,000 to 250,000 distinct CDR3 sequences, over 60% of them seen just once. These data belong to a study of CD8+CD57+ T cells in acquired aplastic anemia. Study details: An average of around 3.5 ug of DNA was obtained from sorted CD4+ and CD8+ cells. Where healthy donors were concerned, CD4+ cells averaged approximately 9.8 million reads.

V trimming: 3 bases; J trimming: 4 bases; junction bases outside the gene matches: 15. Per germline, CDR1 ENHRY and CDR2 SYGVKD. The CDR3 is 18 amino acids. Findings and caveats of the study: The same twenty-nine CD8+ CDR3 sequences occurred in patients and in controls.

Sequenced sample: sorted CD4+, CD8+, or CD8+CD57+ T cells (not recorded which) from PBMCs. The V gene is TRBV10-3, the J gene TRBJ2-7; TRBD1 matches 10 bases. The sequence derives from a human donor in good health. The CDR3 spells CAISDLAGQGDVIYEQYF. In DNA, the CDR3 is TGTGCCATCAGTGACCTTGCCGGACAGGGGGACGTAATTTACGAGCAGTACTTC.